This TCR beta chain was obtained from a study of graft-versus-host responses after intestinal transplantation. CDR1 and CDR2 (germline): ENHRY, SYGVKD. Trimming cost V 3 bases and J 0 bases, with 9 bases left between them. The CDR3 spans 15 residues. Comment on this clone: Antigen: not known.

Generated by immunoSEQ multiplex PCR, the TCRdb table keeps only in-frame clones and is missing some. This table has some 82,000 clones, around 86% appearing once. Sequencing used unstimulated CD8+ T cells sorted from spleen or lymph node cells, obtained before transplant. The J gene is TRBJ1-5, the V gene TRBV10-3; no firm D call. The receptor was derived from a human donor who was the organ donor for an intestinal transplant. As DNA, the CDR3 is TGTGCCATCAGTGACCCGGGGTATAGCAATCAGCCCCAGCATTTT. This translates into CAISDPGYSNQPQHF.